This TCR beta chain originates from a study of shared clonotypes between healthy human individuals. Broader study findings: Sampling included only blood; tissue repertoires likely differ. Memory subsets generally showed smaller estimated richness than naive subsets did.

The data were produced by immunoSEQ multiplex PCR, yet TCRdb's version contains in-frame clones alone and is incomplete. The table shows 1,500,000 or so clones, with 96% occurring only once. This clone was detected only once. What it binds is unknown. J was trimmed by 8 bases and V by 6 bases; bases with no gene match: 2. Germline V gene lookup returns CDR1 MNHEY and CDR2 SVGAGI. The CDR3 runs 12 residues. Sequencing was performed on naive CD4+ T cells sorted from blood. Subset noted: CD45RA+ positively selected. This sequence joins TRBV6-5 and TRBJ1-4, with 8 nucleotides matching TRBD1. The TCR was taken from a man younger than 40 in good health. This CDR3 reads CASRTGEEKLFF. For the CDR3, the DNA is TGTGCCAGCAGGACAGGGGAGGAAAAACTGTTTTTT.